The rows below give T cell receptor beta chains drawn from one sample of a study of beta chain features in type 1 diabetes. This table comes from immunoSEQ multiplex PCR, and its TCRdb copy is limited to in-frame clones, with some not included. The sample lists a few hundred thousand clones; around 16% were seen once. The sample taken for sequencing was naive CD4+ T cells from blood. The receptors stem from a woman under 30 in good health. CDR3s include the opening cysteine and the closing phenylalanine or tryptophan.

v_gene: TRBV30; j_gene: TRBJ2-7; CDR3aa: CAWGGGGEQYF
v_gene: TRBV6-5; j_gene: TRBJ2-1; CDR3aa: CASSYGTASYNEQFF
v_gene: TRBV28; j_gene: TRBJ2-1; CDR3aa: CASSLATSGSHEQFF
v_gene: TRBV7-9; j_gene: TRBJ2-3; CDR3aa: CASSLGGLAGVGDTQYF
v_gene: TRBV29-1; j_gene: TRBJ2-1; CDR3aa: CSARAGPNYNEQFF
v_gene: TRBV7-2; j_gene: TRBJ1-5; CDR3aa: CASSFLRDNQPQHF
v_gene: TRBV5-4; j_gene: TRBJ1-1; CDR3aa: CASSLGAGMNTEAFF
v_gene: TRBV15; j_gene: TRBJ2-2; CDR3aa: CATSRDRAGGGELFF
v_gene: TRBV30; j_gene: TRBJ2-1; CDR3aa: CAWSSPSSAIPDEQFF
v_gene: TRBV13; j_gene: TRBJ2-3; CDR3aa: CASSLSPLSDTQYF